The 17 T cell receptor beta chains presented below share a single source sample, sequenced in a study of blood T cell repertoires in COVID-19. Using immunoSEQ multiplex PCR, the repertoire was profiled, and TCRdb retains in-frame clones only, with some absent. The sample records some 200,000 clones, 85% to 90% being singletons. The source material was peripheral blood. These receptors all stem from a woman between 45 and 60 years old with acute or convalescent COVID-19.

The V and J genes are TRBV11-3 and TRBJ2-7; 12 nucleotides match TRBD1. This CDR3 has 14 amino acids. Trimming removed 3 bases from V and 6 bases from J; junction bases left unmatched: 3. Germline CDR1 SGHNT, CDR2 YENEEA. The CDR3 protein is CASSLGQGAGEQYF. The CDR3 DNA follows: TGTGCCAGCAGCTTGGGACAGGGGGCGGGCGAGCAGTACTTC.

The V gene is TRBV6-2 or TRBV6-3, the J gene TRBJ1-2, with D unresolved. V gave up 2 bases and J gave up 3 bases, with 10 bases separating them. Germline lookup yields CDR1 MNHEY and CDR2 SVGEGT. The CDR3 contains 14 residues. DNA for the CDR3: TGTGCCAGCAGTTACCTAACCCTCTACTATGGCTACACCTTC. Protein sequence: CASSYLTLYYGYTF.

CDR3 loop: CASSTQGSWAYEQYF. CDR3 DNA sequence: TGCGCCAGCAGCACACAGGGCAGTTGGGCCTACGAGCAGTACTTC. The V call is TRBV5-1, the J call TRBJ2-7; weak D call: TRBD1 (6 bases). Trimming left V 4 bases short and J 2 bases short, with 16 bases between. Germline V gene data show CDR1 as SGHRS and CDR2 as YFSETQ. This CDR3 spans 15 amino acids.

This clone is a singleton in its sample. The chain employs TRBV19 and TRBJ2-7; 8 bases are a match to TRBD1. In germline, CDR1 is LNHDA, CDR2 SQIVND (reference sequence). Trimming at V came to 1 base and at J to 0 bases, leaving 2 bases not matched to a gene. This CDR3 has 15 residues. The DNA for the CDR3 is TGTGCCAGTAGTATAGCTGGGACAGGCTCCTACGAGCAGTACTTC. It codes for CASSIAGTGSYEQYF.

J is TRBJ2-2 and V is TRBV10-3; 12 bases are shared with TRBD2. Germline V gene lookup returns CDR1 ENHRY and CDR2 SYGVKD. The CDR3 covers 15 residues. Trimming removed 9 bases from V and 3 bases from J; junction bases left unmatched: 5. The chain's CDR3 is CAIRTSGMDTGELFF. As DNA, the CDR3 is TGTGCCATTAGGACTAGCGGGATGGACACCGGGGAGCTGTTTTTT.

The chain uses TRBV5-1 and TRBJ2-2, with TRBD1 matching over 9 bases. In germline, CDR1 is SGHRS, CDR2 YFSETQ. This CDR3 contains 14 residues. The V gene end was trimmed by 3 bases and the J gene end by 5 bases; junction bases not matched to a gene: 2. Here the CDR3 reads CASSYGQGTGELFF. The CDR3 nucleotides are TGCGCCAGCAGCTACGGACAGGGGACCGGGGAGCTGTTTTTT.

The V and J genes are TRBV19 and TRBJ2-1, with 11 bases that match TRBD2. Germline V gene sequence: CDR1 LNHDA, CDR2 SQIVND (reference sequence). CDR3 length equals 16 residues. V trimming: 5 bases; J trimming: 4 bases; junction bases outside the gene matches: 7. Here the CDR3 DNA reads TGTGCCAGTAGTTTCGATAGCGGGGGGGTATACAATGAGCAGTTCTTC. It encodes CASSFDSGGVYNEQFF.

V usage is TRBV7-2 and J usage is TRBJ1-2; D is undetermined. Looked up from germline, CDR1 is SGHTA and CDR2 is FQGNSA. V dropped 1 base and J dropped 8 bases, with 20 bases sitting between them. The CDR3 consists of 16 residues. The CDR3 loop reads CASSLELVARARGYTF. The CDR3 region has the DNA TGTGCCAGCAGCTTAGAACTGGTAGCGAGGGCACGAGGCTACACCTTC.

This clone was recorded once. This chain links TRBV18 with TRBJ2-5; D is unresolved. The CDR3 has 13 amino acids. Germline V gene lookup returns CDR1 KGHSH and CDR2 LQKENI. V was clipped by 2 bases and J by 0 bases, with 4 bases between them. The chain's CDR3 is CASSPFYQETQYF. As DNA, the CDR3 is TGTGCCAGCTCACCATTCTACCAAGAGACCCAGTACTTC.

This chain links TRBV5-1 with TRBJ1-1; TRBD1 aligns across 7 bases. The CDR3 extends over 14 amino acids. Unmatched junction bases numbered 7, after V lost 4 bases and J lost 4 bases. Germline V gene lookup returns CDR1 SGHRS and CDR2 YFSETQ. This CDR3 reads CASSPLTGFTEAFF. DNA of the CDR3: TGCGCCAGCAGCCCGCTGACAGGGTTCACTGAAGCTTTCTTT.

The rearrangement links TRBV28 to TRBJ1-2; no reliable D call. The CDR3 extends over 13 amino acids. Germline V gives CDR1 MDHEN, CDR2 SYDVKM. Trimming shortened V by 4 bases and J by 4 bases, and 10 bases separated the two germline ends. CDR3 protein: CASSSRRAYGYTF. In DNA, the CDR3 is TGTGCCAGCAGTTCAAGGAGGGCCTATGGCTACACCTTC.

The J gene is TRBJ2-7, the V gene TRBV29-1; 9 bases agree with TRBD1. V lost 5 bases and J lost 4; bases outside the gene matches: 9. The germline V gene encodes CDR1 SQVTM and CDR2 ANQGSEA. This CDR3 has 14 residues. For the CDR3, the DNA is TGCAGCGTTCAGCCGGGACAGGGTGCGTACGAGCAGTACTTC. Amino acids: CSVQPGQGAYEQYF.

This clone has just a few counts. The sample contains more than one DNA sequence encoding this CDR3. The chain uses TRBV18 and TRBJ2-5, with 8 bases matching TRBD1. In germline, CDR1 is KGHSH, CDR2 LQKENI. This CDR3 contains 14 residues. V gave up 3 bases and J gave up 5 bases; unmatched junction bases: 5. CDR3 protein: CASSPGQGPETQYF. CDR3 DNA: TGTGCCAGCTCACCTGGACAGGGCCCCGAGACCCAGTACTTC.

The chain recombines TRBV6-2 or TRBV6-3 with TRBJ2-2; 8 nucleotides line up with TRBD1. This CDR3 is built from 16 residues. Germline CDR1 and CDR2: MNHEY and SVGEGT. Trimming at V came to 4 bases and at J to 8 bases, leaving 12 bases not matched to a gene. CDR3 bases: TGTGCCAGCAGTTCCTATGGGACAGGCTTGAAGGGGGAGCTGTTTTTT. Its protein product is CASSSYGTGLKGELFF.

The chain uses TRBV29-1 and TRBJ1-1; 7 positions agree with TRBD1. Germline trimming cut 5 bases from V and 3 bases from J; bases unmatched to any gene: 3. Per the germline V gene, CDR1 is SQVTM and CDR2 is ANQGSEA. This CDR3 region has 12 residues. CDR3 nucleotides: TGCAGCGTTTGGGACAGCTACACTGAAGCTTTCTTT. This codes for CSVWDSYTEAFF.

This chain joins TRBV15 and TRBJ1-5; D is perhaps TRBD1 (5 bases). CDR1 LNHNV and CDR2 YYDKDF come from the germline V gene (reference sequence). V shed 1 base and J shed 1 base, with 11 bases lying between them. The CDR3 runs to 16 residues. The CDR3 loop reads CATSRGRGPSNQPQHF. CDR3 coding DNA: TGTGCCACCAGCAGAGGGAGGGGCCCAAGCAATCAGCCCCAGCATTTT.

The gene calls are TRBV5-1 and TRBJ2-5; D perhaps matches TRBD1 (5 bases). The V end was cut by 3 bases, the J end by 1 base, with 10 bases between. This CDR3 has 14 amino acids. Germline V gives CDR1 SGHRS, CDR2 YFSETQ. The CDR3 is CASSSGAVQETQYF. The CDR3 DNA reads TGCGCCAGCAGCTCTGGGGCGGTCCAAGAGACCCAGTACTTC.